One sample yielded the 13 T cell receptor beta chains listed below, sequenced in a study of T cells in Graves' hyperthyroidism and ophthalmopathy. The source material, RNA transcripts, was used to amplify TCR beta CDR3 regions. HTBI primers drove first-round RT-PCR of the TCR CDR3. From the multiplex PCR reads, TCRdb called clonotypes with MiXCR, one entry per CDR3 protein. The sample holds about 720,000 distinct CDR3 sequences, around 17% seen once. Sequenced input: blood. These receptors were obtained from a man aged 18 to 35 with Graves' hyperthyroidism.

The genes are TRBV13 and TRBJ2-2; 8 positions match TRBD1. The CDR3 is 17 amino acids. J was trimmed by 0 bases and V by 4 bases; bases with no gene match: 7. Germline loops: CDR1 PRHDT, CDR2 FYEKMQ (reference sequence). For the CDR3, the DNA is TGTGCCAGCAGCTCAGACAGGGGCGACGCGAACACCGGGGAGCTGTTTTTT. Protein: CASSSDRGDANTGELFF.

This clonotype was counted at least ten times. J is TRBJ2-5 and V is TRBV12-3 or TRBV12-4; 9 positions agree with TRBD1. The length of the CDR3 is 15 residues. Trimming at V came to 7 bases and at J to 4 bases, leaving 10 bases not matched to a gene. CDR3 residues: CASTSGTGSSETQYF. The CDR3 DNA follows: TGTGCCAGCACCTCCGGGACAGGGTCTTCAGAGACCCAGTACTTC.

This clonotype has at least ten counts. This chain uses TRBV2 with TRBJ1-2; D is unresolved. Trimming shortened V by 7 bases and J by 5 bases, and 14 bases separated the two germline ends. Per the germline V gene, CDR1 is SNHLY and CDR2 is FYNNEI. The CDR3 is 13 amino acids. This chain's CDR3 is CASNLDGRYGYTF. The CDR3 DNA sequence: TGTGCCAGCAACCTCGACGGACGATATGGCTACACCTTC.

This clonotype has more than one count but fewer than ten. This chain uses TRBV20-1 with TRBJ2-2; 8 nucleotides align to TRBD2. The V gene end was trimmed by 3 bases and the J gene end by 0 bases; junction bases not matched to a gene: 6. Germline CDR1 reads DFQATT; CDR2 reads SNEGSKA (reference sequence). The length of the CDR3 is 16 residues. Here the CDR3 reads CSASSLAGTNTGELFF. The DNA of the CDR3 is TGCAGTGCTAGTAGCTTAGCGGGAACGAACACCGGGGAGCTGTTTTTT.

The table lists this clonotype with many counts. This chain connects TRBV2 to TRBJ1-4, with TRBD1 matching 10 bases. Germline CDR1 SNHLY, CDR2 FYNNEI. The CDR3 runs 14 residues. V trimming: 6 bases; J trimming: 7 bases; junction bases outside the gene matches: 5. The CDR3 DNA sequence: TGTGCCAGCAGGGGACAGGGGAAGTTTGAAAAACTGTTTTTT. This codes for CASRGQGKFEKLFF. Looking up the rest from reference TRBV2 and TRBJ1-4 gives the full variable domain: EPEVTQTPSHQVTQMGQEVILRCVPISNHLYFYWYRQILGQKVEFLVSFYNNEISEKSEIFDDQFSVERPDGSNFTLKIRSTKLEDSAMYFCASRGQGKFEKLFFGSGTQLSVL.

The CDR3 region is CATSKTSGRTDTQYF. CDR3 coding DNA: TGTGCCACCAGCAAGACTAGCGGGAGAACAGATACGCAGTATTTT. V usage is TRBV24-1 and J usage is TRBJ2-3; 12 bases are shared with TRBD2. The V and J ends lost 7 bases and 3 bases, in that order; junction bases with no gene match: 4. The CDR3 has 15 amino acids. Germline CDR1 reads KGHDR; CDR2 reads SFDVKD.

Points on this clonotype: A much larger clonotype is one base distant, so this may be a read error. This rearrangement joins TRBV11-2 to TRBJ1-3, with 7 bases identical to TRBD1. The germline V gene encodes CDR1 SGHAT and CDR2 FQNNGV. The CDR3 consists of 15 residues. The CDR3 DNA is TGTGCCTGCAGCTCAACAGGGGCCTCTGGAAACACCATATATTTT. Protein sequence: CACSSTGASGNTIYF.

In this sample, this clonotype turned up many times. The genes are TRBV18 and TRBJ1-1; the D gene is possibly TRBD1 (5 bases). This CDR3 comprises 11 residues. CDR1 and CDR2 (germline): KGHSH, LQKENI. V lost 6 bases, J lost 10 bases, and 12 bases lay in between. The CDR3 protein is CASSLGAGAFF. CDR3 DNA sequence: TGTGCCAGCTCCCTAGGGGCGGGAGCTTTCTTT.

This clonotype turned up a few times. This chain connects TRBV7-6 to TRBJ2-1, with 8 bases lining up with TRBD2. The germline V gene has CDR1 SGHVS and CDR2 FNYEAQ. Trimming at V came to 1 base and at J to 0 bases, leaving 2 bases not matched to a gene. This CDR3 contains 16 residues. Here the CDR3 DNA reads TGTGCCAGCAGCTTAGAGCGGGGGATCTCCTACAATGAGCAGTTCTTC. Translation: CASSLERGISYNEQFF.

This chain connects TRBV7-3 to TRBJ2-3; D gene unclear. Trimming took 1 base from V and 4 from J, leaving 6 bases between them. This CDR3 is built from 13 residues. CDR1 and CDR2 (germline): SGHTA, FQGTGA. The CDR3: CASSLKAADTQYF. The CDR3 region has the DNA TGTGCCAGCAGCTTAAAGGCCGCAGATACGCAGTATTTT. Complete variable domain (other parts from reference TRBV7-3 and TRBJ2-3): GAGVSQTPSNKVTEKGKYVELRCDPISGHTALYWYRQSLGQGPEFLIYFQGTGAADDSGLPNDRFFAVRPEGSVSTLKIQRTERGDSAVYLCASSLKAADTQYFGPGTRLTVL.

This clonotype came up many times. This chain uses TRBV9 with TRBJ1-2; D gene uncertain. With 0 bases removed from V and 4 bases from J, the gap between germline ends came to 19 bases. The CDR3 length is 17 residues. Germline V gene data show CDR1 as SGDLS and CDR2 as YYNGEE. The CDR3 nucleotides are TGTGCCAGCAGCGTAGCTGACGGTCGTACAGACGTCTATGGCTACACCTTC. It specifies CASSVADGRTDVYGYTF. Looking up the rest from reference TRBV9 and TRBJ1-2 gives the full variable domain: DSGVTQTPKHLITATGQRVTLRCSPRSGDLSVYWYQQSLDQGLQFLIQYYNGEERAKGNILERFSAQQFPDLHSELNLSSLELGDSALYFCASSVADGRTDVYGYTFGSGTRLTVV.

The rearrangement links TRBV7-9 to TRBJ2-4; possibly TRBD2 for D (5 bases). In germline, CDR1 is SEHNR, CDR2 FQNEAQ (reference sequence). This CDR3 comprises 17 residues. Trimming took 4 bases from V and 3 from J, leaving 19 bases between them. The CDR3 region is CASSSGSGRSLKNIQYF. In DNA form, the CDR3 reads TGTGCCAGCAGCTCCGGAAGCGGACGGTCGCTCAAAAACATTCAGTACTTC.

This clonotype has at least ten counts. The V call is TRBV7-2, the J call TRBJ2-7; TRBD2 is a possible D gene (7 bases). The CDR3 spans 13 residues. CDR1 is SGHTA and CDR2 is FQGNSA in the germline V gene. Trimming cost V 6 bases and J 7 bases, with 16 bases left between them. CDR3 region: CASRRGEGLEQYF. The CDR3 DNA follows: TGTGCCAGCAGAAGGGGGGAGGGGTTGGAGCAGTACTTC. The full variable domain, with the rest looked up from reference TRBV7-2 and TRBJ2-7, is GAGVSQSPSNKVTEKGKDVELRCDPISGHTALYWYRQSLGQGLEFLIYFQGNSAPDKSGLPSDRFSAERTGGSVSTLTIQRTQQEDSAVYLCASRRGEGLEQYFGPGTRLTVT.